This TCR beta chain derives from a study of T cell changes during pregnancy in multiple sclerosis. The assay was immunoSEQ multiplex PCR, and TCRdb's table has in-frame clones only and misses some. The table shows roughly 99,000 clones, with roughly 90% occurring only once. Per the germline V gene, CDR1 is MNHEY and CDR2 is SVGAGI. There are 14 residues in the CDR3. The V segment lost 6 bases and the J segment 8 bases; nucleotides outside the gene matches: 9. The clonotype originates from a female donor in good health, enrolled as a control in a pregnancy study. The chain recombines TRBV6-5 with TRBJ1-2, with TRBD1 matching over 10 bases. Material: peripheral blood, obtained in the third trimester of pregnancy. The CDR3 region is CASSLTGGAEGYTF. Here the CDR3 DNA reads TGTGCCAGCAGCCTGACAGGGGGCGCAGAGGGCTACACCTTC.